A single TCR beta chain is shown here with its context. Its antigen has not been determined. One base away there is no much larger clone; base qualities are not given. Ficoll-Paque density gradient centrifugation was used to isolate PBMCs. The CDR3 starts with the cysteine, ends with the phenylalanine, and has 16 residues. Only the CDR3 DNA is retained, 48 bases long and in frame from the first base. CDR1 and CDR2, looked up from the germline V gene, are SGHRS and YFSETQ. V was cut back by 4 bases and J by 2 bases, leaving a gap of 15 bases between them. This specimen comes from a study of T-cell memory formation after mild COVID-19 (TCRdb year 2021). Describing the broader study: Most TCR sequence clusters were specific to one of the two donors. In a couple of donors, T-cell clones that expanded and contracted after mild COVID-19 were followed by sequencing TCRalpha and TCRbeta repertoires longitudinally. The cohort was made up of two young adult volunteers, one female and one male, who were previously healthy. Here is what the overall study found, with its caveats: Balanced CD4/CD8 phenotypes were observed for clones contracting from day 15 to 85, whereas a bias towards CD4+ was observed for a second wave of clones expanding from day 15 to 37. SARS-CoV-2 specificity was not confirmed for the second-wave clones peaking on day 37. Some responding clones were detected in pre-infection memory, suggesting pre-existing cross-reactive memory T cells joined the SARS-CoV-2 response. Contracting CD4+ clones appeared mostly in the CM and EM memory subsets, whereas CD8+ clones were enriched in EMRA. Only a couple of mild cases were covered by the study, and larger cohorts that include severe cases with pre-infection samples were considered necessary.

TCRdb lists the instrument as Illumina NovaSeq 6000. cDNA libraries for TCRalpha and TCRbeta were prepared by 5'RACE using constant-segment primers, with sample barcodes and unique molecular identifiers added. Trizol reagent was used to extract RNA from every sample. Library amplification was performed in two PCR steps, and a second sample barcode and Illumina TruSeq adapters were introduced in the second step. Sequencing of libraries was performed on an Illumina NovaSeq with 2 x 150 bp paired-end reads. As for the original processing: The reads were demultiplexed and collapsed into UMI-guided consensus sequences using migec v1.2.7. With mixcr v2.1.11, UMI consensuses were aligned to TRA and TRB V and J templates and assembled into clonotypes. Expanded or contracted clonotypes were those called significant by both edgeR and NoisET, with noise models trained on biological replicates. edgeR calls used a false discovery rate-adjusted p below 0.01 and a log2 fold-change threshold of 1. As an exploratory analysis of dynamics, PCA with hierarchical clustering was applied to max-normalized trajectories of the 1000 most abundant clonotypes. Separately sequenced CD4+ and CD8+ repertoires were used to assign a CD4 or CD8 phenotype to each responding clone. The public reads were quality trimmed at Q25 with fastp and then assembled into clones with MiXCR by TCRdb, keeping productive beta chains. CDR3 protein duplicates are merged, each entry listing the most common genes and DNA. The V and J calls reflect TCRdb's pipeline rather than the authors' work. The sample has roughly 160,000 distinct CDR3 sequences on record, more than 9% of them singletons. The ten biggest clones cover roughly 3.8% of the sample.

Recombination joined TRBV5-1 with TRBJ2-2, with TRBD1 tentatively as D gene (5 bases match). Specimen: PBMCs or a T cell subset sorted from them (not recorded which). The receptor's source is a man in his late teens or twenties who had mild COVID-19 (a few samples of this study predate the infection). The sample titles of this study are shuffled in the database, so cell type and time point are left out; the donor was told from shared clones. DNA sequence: TGCGCCAGCAGCCGAACAGACAGCCTAAACACCGGGGAGCTGTTTTTT. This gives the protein CASSRTDSLNTGELFF. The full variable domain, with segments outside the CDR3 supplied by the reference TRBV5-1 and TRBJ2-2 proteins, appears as KAGVTQTPRYLIKTRGQQVTLSCSPISGHRSVSWYQQTPGQGLQFLFEYFSETQRNKGNFPGRFSGRQFSNSRSEMNVSTLELGDSALYLCASSRTDSLNTGELFFGEGSRLTVL.